The rows below give T cell receptor beta chains drawn from one sample of a study of early T cells in non-severe SARS-CoV-2 infection. TCRdb re-derived calls from the 5' RACE reads in MiXCR, one entry per CDR3 protein. The sample includes tens of thousands of distinct CDR3 sequences, roughly 17% of them seen just once. The material sequenced was whole blood, taken at baseline. The receptors stem from an adult who was a healthcare worker with PCR-confirmed SARS-CoV-2 infection or an uninfected control (not recorded which). The CDR3 runs from the conserved cysteine through the conserved F or W. Fields, in order: D gene, J gene, clone size, V gene, CDR3 protein, CDR3 DNA. D genes are given only for firm matches. Part of the rows lack a size; the others show once, few, many or a class for expanded clones.

d_call: TRBD2; j_call: TRBJ2-7; clone_size: few; v_call: TRBV6-1; cdr3_aa: CATWRRVAGGYEQYF; cdr3_nt: TGTGCCACCTGGAGAAGAGTAGCGGGAGGATACGAGCAGTACTTC
d_call: -; j_call: TRBJ2-6; clone_size: -; v_call: TRBV28; cdr3_aa: CASSPGSAQAGANVLTF; cdr3_nt: TGTGCCAGCAGCCCCGGAAGCGCGCAGGCCGGGGCCAACGTCCTGACTTTC
d_call: -; j_call: TRBJ2-5; clone_size: -; v_call: TRBV28; cdr3_aa: CASSTPRRETQYF; cdr3_nt: TGTGCCAGCAGTACCCCGAGGCGAGAGACCCAGTACTTC
d_call: -; j_call: TRBJ2-7; clone_size: -; v_call: TRBV6-2/TRBV6-3; cdr3_aa: CASSPRTRTYEQYF; cdr3_nt: TGTGCCAGCAGTCCTAGAACTAGGACCTACGAGCAGTACTTC
d_call: -; j_call: TRBJ2-5; clone_size: -; v_call: TRBV28; cdr3_aa: CASRPRESKTQYF; cdr3_nt: TGTGCCAGCAGGCCCAGGGAATCGAAGACCCAGTACTTC
d_call: -; j_call: TRBJ2-3; clone_size: -; v_call: TRBV20-1; cdr3_aa: CSGEVGTDTQYF; cdr3_nt: TGCAGTGGAGAGGTCGGCACAGATACGCAGTATTTT
d_call: TRBD2; j_call: TRBJ2-1; clone_size: few; v_call: TRBV27; cdr3_aa: CASSGLALNEQFF; cdr3_nt: TGTGCCAGCTCGGGACTAGCGTTAAATGAGCAGTTCTTC
d_call: -; j_call: TRBJ2-1; clone_size: many; v_call: TRBV7-6; cdr3_aa: CASSPIVEQFF; cdr3_nt: TGTGCCAGCAGCCCTATTGTTGAGCAGTTCTTC
d_call: TRBD2; j_call: TRBJ2-7; clone_size: few; v_call: TRBV28; cdr3_aa: CASSPRGRVTEQYF; cdr3_nt: TGTGCCAGCAGTCCTCGCGGGAGAGTGACCGAGCAGTACTTC
d_call: TRBD1; j_call: TRBJ2-4; clone_size: few; v_call: TRBV28; cdr3_aa: CASGATGWIQYF; cdr3_nt: TGTGCCAGCGGAGCGACAGGGTGGATTCAGTACTTC
d_call: -; j_call: TRBJ2-5; clone_size: -; v_call: TRBV11-2; cdr3_aa: CASSLDSLAQTQYF; cdr3_nt: TGTGCCAGCAGCTTGGACTCCCTCGCACAGACCCAGTACTTC
d_call: TRBD2; j_call: TRBJ2-1; clone_size: -; v_call: TRBV3-1; cdr3_aa: CASSQGLAGYNEQFF; cdr3_nt: TGTGCCAGCAGCCAAGGACTAGCGGGTTACAATGAGCAGTTCTTC
d_call: TRBD1; j_call: TRBJ1-3; clone_size: -; v_call: TRBV9; cdr3_aa: CASSQLTGQTGHTIYF; cdr3_nt: TGTGCCAGCAGCCAACTAACGGGACAGACAGGACACACCATATATTTT
d_call: -; j_call: TRBJ2-1; clone_size: few; v_call: TRBV28; cdr3_aa: CASSSGAHSLSNEQFF; cdr3_nt: TGTGCCAGCAGTTCGGGGGCCCACAGTTTGAGCAATGAGCAGTTCTTC
d_call: -; j_call: TRBJ1-2; clone_size: -; v_call: TRBV5-1; cdr3_aa: CASSPGGGSQYGYTF; cdr3_nt: TGCGCCAGCAGCCCGGGGGGCGGCAGTCAATATGGCTACACCTTC
d_call: TRBD1; j_call: TRBJ2-2; clone_size: -; v_call: TRBV2; cdr3_aa: CASNKARGRGTGELFF; cdr3_nt: TGTGCCAGCAACAAAGCCAGGGGGCGCGGAACCGGGGAGCTGTTTTTT
d_call: TRBD2; j_call: TRBJ2-7; clone_size: few; v_call: TRBV5-1; cdr3_aa: CASKALLAGEEQYF; cdr3_nt: TGCGCCAGCAAGGCCTTGCTAGCGGGGGAGGAGCAGTACTTC
d_call: TRBD1; j_call: TRBJ1-4; clone_size: -; v_call: TRBV7-2; cdr3_aa: CASSSSRDSFSVGEKLFF; cdr3_nt: TGTGCCAGCAGCTCATCCCGGGACAGTTTTTCCGTGGGTGAAAAACTGTTTTTT
d_call: -; j_call: TRBJ1-3; clone_size: -; v_call: TRBV9; cdr3_aa: CASSGREEGGNTIYF; cdr3_nt: TGTGCCAGCAGCGGAAGGGAAGAGGGTGGAAACACCATATATTTT
d_call: TRBD1; j_call: TRBJ1-6; clone_size: -; v_call: TRBV28; cdr3_aa: CASRPGTDNSPLHF; cdr3_nt: TGTGCCAGCAGACCCGGGACAGATAATTCACCCCTCCACTTT
d_call: TRBD2; j_call: TRBJ2-5; clone_size: -; v_call: TRBV25-1; cdr3_aa: CASSELAGVSETQYF; cdr3_nt: TGTGCCAGCAGTGAACTAGCGGGAGTTTCAGAGACCCAGTACTTC
d_call: -; j_call: TRBJ1-6; clone_size: few; v_call: TRBV11-2; cdr3_aa: CASSPTGNNSPLHF; cdr3_nt: TGTGCCAGCAGCCCCACGGGGAATAATTCACCCCTCCACTTT
d_call: TRBD2; j_call: TRBJ2-7; clone_size: -; v_call: TRBV20-1; cdr3_aa: CSPWEGHIHEQYF; cdr3_nt: TGCAGTCCATGGGAGGGCCATATCCACGAGCAGTACTTC
d_call: TRBD2; j_call: TRBJ2-3; clone_size: -; v_call: TRBV29-1; cdr3_aa: CSVVPSGRSTDTQYF; cdr3_nt: TGCAGCGTTGTTCCTAGCGGGAGATCCACAGATACGCAGTATTTT
d_call: -; j_call: TRBJ2-7; clone_size: many; v_call: TRBV2; cdr3_aa: CASSDSNGRAEQYF; cdr3_nt: TGTGCCAGCAGTGACTCCAACGGACGGGCCGAGCAGTACTTC
d_call: -; j_call: TRBJ1-1; clone_size: few; v_call: TRBV29-1; cdr3_aa: CSVGRGGFTEAFF; cdr3_nt: TGCAGCGTTGGACGTGGAGGCTTCACTGAAGCTTTCTTT
d_call: -; j_call: TRBJ2-3; clone_size: -; v_call: TRBV20-1; cdr3_aa: CSAPGSGRGADTQYF; cdr3_nt: TGCAGTGCCCCTGGAAGTGGGAGAGGGGCAGATACGCAGTATTTT